This passage covers 11 T cell receptor beta chains from one sample sequenced in a study of blood T cell repertoires in COVID-19. Method: immunoSEQ multiplex PCR; TCRdb's copy keeps in-frame clones and lacks some. Here the sample spans around 86,000 clones, more than 75% being singletons. Sequenced sample: peripheral blood. These receptors all stem from a human donor with acute or convalescent COVID-19. The donor label of this sample is uncertain.

This clone was recorded once. The chain recombines TRBV4-2 with TRBJ2-3; D might be TRBD1 (5 bases). V gave up 4 bases and J gave up 5 bases, with 16 bases separating them. The CDR3 is 15 amino acids. From germline, CDR1 is LGHNA and CDR2 YNFKEQ. CDR3 bases: TGTGCCAGCAGCCCAGGACAAAAGCTAGGAGATACGCAGTATTTT. Protein sequence: CASSPGQKLGDTQYF.

This chain links TRBV19 with TRBJ1-2; 9 bases align to TRBD1. The CDR3 contains 15 residues. J was trimmed by 8 bases and V by 3 bases; bases with no gene match: 10. CDR1 and CDR2 (germline): LNHDA, SQIVND (reference sequence). The CDR3 region is CASSMRTGASFGYTF. CDR3 sequence (DNA): TGTGCCAGTAGTATGCGGACAGGGGCGTCTTTCGGCTACACCTTC. The whole variable domain, remainder taken from reference TRBV19 and TRBJ1-2, is DGGITQSPKYLFRKEGQNVTLSCEQNLNHDAMYWYRQDPGQGLRLIYYSQIVNDFQKGDIAEGYSVSREKKESFPLTVTSAQKNPTAFYLCASSMRTGASFGYTFGSGTRLTVV.

V usage is TRBV24-1 and J usage is TRBJ1-5; 8 nucleotides match TRBD1. J was trimmed by 4 bases and V by 6 bases; bases with no gene match: 1. This CDR3 comprises 13 residues. The germline gives CDR1 KGHDR, CDR2 SFDVKD. CDR3 nucleotide sequence: TGTGCCACCAGTCGACAGGGGAATCAGCCCCAGCATTTT. Amino acids: CATSRQGNQPQHF.

The table lists this clone with a count of one. This chain uses TRBV5-1 with TRBJ2-2, with D hard to call. The CDR3 is 14 amino acids. Germline-derived CDR1 and CDR2 are SGHRS and YFSETQ. The V end lost 2 bases, the J end lost 0 bases, and 5 bases lay between the germline ends. The CDR3 spells CASSFVSNTGELFF. As DNA, the CDR3 is TGCGCCAGCAGCTTTGTCTCGAACACCGGGGAGCTGTTTTTT.

V usage is TRBV6-5 and J usage is TRBJ1-1; 7 bases line up with TRBD1. CDR1 and CDR2 (germline): MNHEY, SVGAGI. After removal of 6 bases from V and 3 bases from J, the junction contained 10 bases not matched to a gene. The CDR3 sequence is 15 residues long. The CDR3 sequence is CASRATGVGDTEAFF. The DNA of the CDR3 is TGTGCCAGCAGGGCCACAGGGGTGGGGGACACTGAAGCTTTCTTT.

The chain is built from TRBV10-3 and TRBJ1-1, with TRBD1 as a possible D gene (6 bases). CDR3 length equals 13 residues. The V end was cut by 7 bases, the J end by 2 bases, with 11 bases between. Germline V gene data show CDR1 as ENHRY and CDR2 as SYGVKD. CDR3: CAINTGYNTEAFF. CDR3 nucleotides: TGTGCCATCAATACAGGGTATAACACTGAAGCTTTCTTT.

The chain carries TRBV9 and TRBJ2-5; 12 bases fit TRBD2. This CDR3 is 15 amino acids long. With 4 bases clipped from V and 5 bases from J, the junction kept 6 bases outside the gene matches. CDR1 is SGDLS, CDR2 YYNGEE, per germline. The CDR3 region is CASSLLAGGRETQYF. In DNA form, the CDR3 reads TGTGCCAGCAGCTTACTAGCGGGGGGCCGGGAGACCCAGTACTTC.

The J gene is TRBJ1-1, the V gene TRBV12-5; maybe TRBD1 (6 bases). This CDR3 comprises 14 residues. CDR1 LGHNT and CDR2 FRNRAP come from the germline V gene. V dropped 7 bases and J dropped 5 bases, with 17 bases sitting between them. The CDR3 reads CASAPRGGRTEAFF. The CDR3 DNA is TGTGCTAGTGCTCCGAGGGGGGGAAGGACTGAAGCTTTCTTT.

The CDR3 sequence is CASGQGTDTQYF. CDR3 bases: TGTGCCAGCGGACAGGGAACAGATACGCAGTATTTT. The chain links TRBV7-9 to TRBJ2-3, with 8 bases that match TRBD1. The CDR3 totals 12 residues. V lost 8 bases, J lost 3 bases, and 1 base stayed unmatched. Germline assignment: CDR1 SEHNR and CDR2 FQNEAQ (reference sequence).

Worth noting for this clone: A read error may account for a junction end that differs from germline. The chain is built from TRBV9 and TRBJ1-2, with 8 bases that match TRBD1. The CDR3 runs 15 residues. Germline CDR1 SGDLS, CDR2 YYNGEE. This CDR3 is CASSVERDRNYGHTF. As DNA, the CDR3 is TGTGCCAGCAGCGTAGAACGGGACAGGAACTATGGCCACACCTTC. The whole variable domain, remainder taken from reference TRBV9 and TRBJ1-2, is DSGVTQTPKHLITATGQRVTLRCSPRSGDLSVYWYQQSLDQGLQFLIQYYNGEERAKGNILERFSAQQFPDLHSELNLSSLELGDSALYFCASSVERDRNYGHTFGSGTRLTVV.

The rearrangement joins TRBV4-1 to TRBJ1-6; the match to TRBD1 covers 11 bases. The CDR3 runs to 17 residues. The V and J ends lost 1 base and 7 bases, in that order; junction bases with no gene match: 6. Germline V gives CDR1 MGHRA, CDR2 YSYEKL. CDR3 DNA sequence: TGCGCCAGCAGCCAAGCCGGACAGGGGGCGGGGAATTCACCCCTCCACTTT. Translation gives CASSQAGQGAGNSPLHF.